This entry describes one TCR beta chain. Its specific antigen is unknown. No per-base quality is available; no much larger clone lies one base away. Inclusive of the bounding cysteine and phenylalanine, the CDR3 is 15 residues long. Kept here is only the CDR3 DNA, which spans 45 bases and is read in frame from base 1. According to the germline V gene (reference sequence), CDR1 reads LGHDT and CDR2 reads YNNKEL. V is shortened by 3 bases, J by 5 bases, and the region joining them spans 15 bases. This sample was included in a study of blood T cell repertoires in COVID-19 (dated by TCRdb to the early 2020s). Describing the broader study: For ImmuneRACE Cohort 3, a participant was defined as recovered based on two consecutive negative NP/OP PCR tests, clearance by a healthcare professional, or resolution of symptoms. The collaborator samples originated in the United States, Italy and Spain and spanned the acute and convalescent phases of COVID-19. The material from the prospective study consisted of cDNA or gDNA derived from T cells, B-cell-depleted T cells, or PBMCs. The dataset comprised deeply sampled blood TCRbeta repertoires from subjects exposed to, actively infected with, or recovered from COVID-19. The repertoires were released in a freely available public database intended as a resource for research on the immune response to SARS-CoV-2. Samples were obtained from the ongoing ImmuneRACE study (first 160 participants) and from over a thousand subjects provided by 6 global collaborators. Nearly every sample came with metadata listing a de-identified subject ID, COVID-19 status, age in years and sex. Where available, HLA class I and class II types were taken from metadata supplied by the sample provider and were not determined by assay-based typing.

TCRbeta CDR3 regions were amplified from genomic DNA by means of the immunoSEQ Assay, a bias-controlled multiplex PCR. The study's processing was this. The number of nucleated cells in each sample was estimated by amplification of reference gene primers within the assay. To quantify the absolute abundance of each unique TCRbeta CDR3 rearrangement, sequence reads were collapsed and filtered. For each sample, productive Simpson clonality was calculated as the square root of Simpson's diversity index over productive rearrangements. TCRdb obtained this table from immuneACCESS and retained in-frame rearrangements with V and J assigned. These tables miss some clones; where compared with another copy, unresolved V genes account for less than half of the shortfall, and the remainder is unexplained. V and J calls plus clone size are reproduced from that table; the DNA served to infer D and trimming. The sample profile shows over 250,000 clones; 70% to 90% of them were found once. The leading ten clones occupy around 2% of the sample.

Points the paper makes about the study in general: How much clinical and demographic metadata was included differed by source and by participant, and the metadata was provided uncurated.

Participants in the prospective study were enrolled through a virtual design, were aged about 18 to 90 years, and lived in under 25 United States geographic areas. To assign participants to cohorts, the prospective study relied on clinical history that participants themselves reported in a screening survey and a study questionnaire. In the prospective study, mobile phlebotomists collected whole blood, serum and a nasopharyngeal or oropharyngeal swab from each participant. Additional blood draws and questionnaires over a 2-month period could optionally be provided by prospective study participants. Before DNA extraction, prospective study blood samples were shipped either frozen or at room temperature.

This receptor was identified in a woman in her fifties or sixties in a cohort exposed to, infected with or recovered from COVID-19 (not recorded which). The chain joins TRBV3-1 (or the pseudogene TRBV3-2) to TRBJ2-3; TRBD1 is a possible D gene, resting on 7 matching bases. Sequencing was carried out using PBMCs or T cells enriched from blood (not recorded which). The bases are TGTGCCAGCAGCCAGGGGACAGCGGGCGTAGATACGCAGTATTTT. The resulting protein is CASSQGTAGVDTQYF.